Below, one T cell receptor (beta chain) is given with its context. As processed by the authors: Amplification of reference gene primers was used by the study to estimate nucleated cell counts. Profiling relied on immunoSEQ multiplex PCR, and the TCRdb table lists in-frame clones only, not all of them. That table furnishes V, J and clone size, whereas the DNA furnished D and trimming. Seen here are over 95,000 clones, roughly 81% observed once, and the top ten hold 3% to 3.5%. The data are from a study of blood T cell repertoires in COVID-19. Across the study: Samples came from the United States, Italy and Spain, spanning acute and convalescent COVID-19.

Per germline, CDR1 DFQATT and CDR2 SNEGSKA (reference sequence). Deletions cut 3 bases from V and 0 bases from J, with 5 bases between. The CDR3 extends over 12 amino acids. The sequenced material came from peripheral blood. V and J are TRBV20-1 and TRBJ1-2; D is ambiguous. This TCR was recovered from a man aged 35 to 55 with acute or convalescent COVID-19. The CDR3 is CSASVSNYGYTF. CDR3 sequence (DNA): TGCAGTGCTAGTGTATCTAACTATGGCTACACCTTC.